Shown below are 28 T cell receptor beta chains from a single sample sequenced in a study of OX40 agonist ivuxolimab in advanced cancers. Clones were read by immunoSEQ multiplex PCR, and TCRdb kept only the in-frame ones, dropping some. The profile shows roughly 17,000 clones, less than 75% of them singletons. The input for sequencing was CD4+ or CD8+ T cells sorted from blood, taken in a trial of the OX40 agonist ivuxolimab. The receptors were gathered from an adult with an advanced solid tumor such as melanoma, head and neck, liver or kidney cancer.

By sample share, this clone is large (0.1 to 1%). The gene calls are TRBV30 and TRBJ1-1; D is unclear. The CDR3 spans 14 residues. V was pared by 5 bases and J by 0 bases, with 13 bases between. CDR1 GTSNPN and CDR2 SVGIG come from the germline V gene (reference sequence). The CDR3 here is CAWRIADMNTEAFF. DNA for the CDR3: TGTGCCTGGCGGATTGCAGATATGAACACTGAAGCTTTCTTT.

The rearrangement links TRBV6-1 to TRBJ2-7, with a tentative D call TRBD1 (6 bases). Germline values: CDR1 MNHNS, CDR2 SASEGT. V was clipped by 1 base and J by 5 bases, with 21 bases between them. CDR3 length: 17 amino acids. CDR3 amino acids: CASSEGMSGGAFDEQYF. The CDR3, as DNA: TGTGCCAGCAGTGAAGGAATGAGTGGGGGCGCGTTCGACGAGCAGTACTTC.

The CDR3 DNA reads as TGTGCCATCATGACAGGGGGCGCAAGGACTGAAGCTTTCTTT. It specifies CAIMTGGARTEAFF. This chain connects TRBV10-3 to TRBJ1-1; 10 bases match TRBD1. The V segment lost 7 bases and the J segment 5 bases; nucleotides outside the gene matches: 7. Germline lookup yields CDR1 ENHRY and CDR2 SYGVKD. This CDR3 region has 14 residues.

The CDR3, as DNA: TGTGCCAGTAGTATAGGGTTTCGCGGAGACTCTGGAAACACCATATATTTT. Protein product: CASSIGFRGDSGNTIYF. V gene TRBV19 combines with J gene TRBJ1-3, with no clear D. V was pared by 1 base and J by 0 bases, with 13 bases between. Germline CDR1 is LNHDA and CDR2 is SQIVND (reference sequence). This CDR3 has 17 amino acids. Combining the CDR3 with reference TRBV19 and TRBJ1-3 gives the whole variable domain DGGITQSPKYLFRKEGQNVTLSCEQNLNHDAMYWYRQDPGQGLRLIYYSQIVNDFQKGDIAEGYSVSREKKESFPLTVTSAQKNPTAFYLCASSIGFRGDSGNTIYFGEGSWLTVV.

This chain joins TRBV7-2 and TRBJ1-1; no clear D gene. V lost 1 base to trimming and J lost 3 bases, with 3 bases between them. The CDR3 is 12 amino acids. CDR1 is SGHTA and CDR2 is FQGNSA in the germline V gene. CDR3 sequence (DNA): TGTGCCAGCAGCTTAGGTTACACTGAAGCTTTCTTT. Its translation is CASSLGYTEAFF.

This clone was seen only a few times. The chain couples TRBV6-6 to TRBJ2-1; 7 nucleotides line up with TRBD1. J was trimmed by 0 bases and V by 5 bases; bases with no gene match: 4. The CDR3 is 15 amino acids. Germline V gives CDR1 MNHNY, CDR2 SVGAGI (reference sequence). CDR3 sequence (DNA): TGTGCCAGCAGTACACGGGACAGCTCCTACAATGAGCAGTTCTTC. Its translation is CASSTRDSSYNEQFF.

The CDR3: CASTPGVARNTDTQYF. In DNA form, the CDR3 reads TGTGCCAGTACCCCAGGGGTGGCGCGAAACACAGATACGCAGTATTTT. The chain joins TRBV19 to TRBJ2-3; a weak D match, TRBD1 (6 bases). CDR1 is LNHDA and CDR2 is SQIVND in the germline V gene (reference sequence). The CDR3 contains 16 residues. The ends were cut back, 7 bases at V and 2 bases at J, with 19 bases in the middle.

V is TRBV4-2 and J is TRBJ1-2, with D uncertain. Germline V gives CDR1 LGHNA, CDR2 YNFKEQ. The CDR3 spans 15 residues. V lost 0 bases and J 4 bases, leaving 12 bases between the germline ends. The CDR3 sequence is CASSQESGEGYGYTF. The CDR3 DNA follows: TGTGCCAGCAGCCAAGAGTCCGGGGAGGGCTATGGCTACACCTTC.

This chain joins TRBV6-6 and TRBJ2-1; 10 bases map to TRBD2. Germline V gene sequence: CDR1 MNHNY, CDR2 SVGAGI (reference sequence). The CDR3 has 15 residues. Trimming took 5 bases from V and 8 from J; bases not matched to a gene: 9. The CDR3 spells CASSLGLAGDYEQFF. The CDR3 nucleotides read TGTGCCAGCAGTCTCGGGCTAGCGGGAGACTATGAGCAGTTCTTC.

V gene TRBV6-6 combines with J gene TRBJ1-4; D uncertain. V was shortened by 4 bases and J by 7 bases, with 13 bases between the two germline ends. Looked up from germline, CDR1 is MNHNY and CDR2 is SVGAGI (reference sequence). The CDR3 loop spans 14 amino acids. CDR3 amino acids: CASSSLGGLEKLFF. CDR3 coding DNA: TGTGCCAGCAGTTCCCTGGGTGGGCTTGAAAAACTGTTTTTT.

The chain uses TRBV27 and TRBJ2-3; D is unclear. The germline CDR1 and CDR2 sequences are MNHEY and SMNVEV (reference sequence). Between the trimmed V and J ends, which lost 4 bases and 0 bases, there was a span of 5 bases. This CDR3 has 13 amino acids. CDR3 bases: TGTGCCAGCAGTTCAGACAGCACAGATACGCAGTATTTT. Its protein is CASSSDSTDTQYF.

This clone has a single count. V gene TRBV25-1 combines with J gene TRBJ2-1, with a weak D call TRBD1 (6 bases). The germline V and J ends were trimmed by 8 bases and 10 bases, with 12 bases remaining between them. This CDR3 region has 11 residues. Per germline, CDR1 MGHDK and CDR2 SYGVNS. CDR3 bases: TGTGCCAGCGAACAGGGCTGGGAGCAGTTCTTC. It yields the protein CASEQGWEQFF. Full variable domain (outside the CDR3, taken from reference TRBV25-1 and TRBJ2-1): EADIYQTPRYLVIGTGKKITLECSQTMGHDKMYWYQQDPGMELHLIHYSYGVNSTEKGDLSSESTVSRIRTEHFPLTLESARPSHTSQYLCASEQGWEQFFGPGTRLTVL.

The chain combines TRBV5-6 with TRBJ1-2, with TRBD1 as a possible D gene (6 bases). V was pared by 0 bases and J by 4 bases, with 13 bases between. This CDR3 contains 15 residues. CDR1 and CDR2 (germline): SGHDT, YYEEEE. As DNA, the CDR3 is TGTGCCAGCAGCTTGGACAGGGCGGTAATCTATGGCTACACCTTC. It codes for CASSLDRAVIYGYTF.

The rearrangement links TRBV14 to TRBJ2-7; D ambiguous. V was shortened by 0 bases and J by 4 bases, with 4 bases between the two germline ends. Germline V lookup: CDR1 SGHDN, CDR2 FVKESK. The CDR3 is 12 amino acids. The CDR3 loop reads CASSQEPYEQYF. In nucleotides, the CDR3 is TGTGCCAGCAGCCAAGAACCGTACGAGCAGTACTTC.

This clone was seen more than once but under ten times. This chain uses TRBV6-5 with TRBJ2-1, with 7 positions matching TRBD2. The CDR3 is made up of 15 amino acids. Germline V gene lookup returns CDR1 MNHEY and CDR2 SVGAGI. The trim removed 6 bases at V and 4 bases at J, leaving 9 bases unmatched. CDR3 sequence (DNA): TGTGCCAGCAGGCCCAAGGCGGGAGCTTACAATGAGCAGTTCTTC. It specifies CASRPKAGAYNEQFF.

The rearrangement joins TRBV7-9 to TRBJ2-7; TRBD2 aligns across 9 bases. With V trimmed by 0 bases and J by 4 bases, 4 bases remained unmatched. Germline values: CDR1 SEHNR, CDR2 FQNEAQ (reference sequence). This CDR3 comprises 15 residues. The CDR3 is CASSLAGTSRYEQYF. The CDR3 DNA reads TGTGCCAGCAGCTTAGCTGGGACTAGCAGATACGAGCAGTACTTC.

This rearrangement joins TRBV7-2 to TRBJ2-7; 8 bases align to TRBD1. Trimming at V came to 4 bases and at J to 2 bases, leaving 4 bases not matched to a gene. The CDR3 runs to 14 residues. Germline CDR1 is SGHTA and CDR2 is FQGNSA. CDR3 protein: CASSYATGAYEQYF. The CDR3 nucleotides are TGTGCCAGCAGCTACGCGACAGGGGCCTACGAGCAGTACTTC.

This clone was counted a few times. The rearrangement joins TRBV27 to TRBJ2-5, with D possibly being TRBD2 (5 bases). The CDR3 covers 14 residues. CDR1 is MNHEY and CDR2 is SMNVEV in the germline V gene (reference sequence). With 6 bases removed from V and 5 bases from J, the gap between germline ends came to 16 bases. CDR3 amino acids: CASRLFPRGETQYF. CDR3 sequence (DNA): TGTGCCAGCAGACTCTTTCCCCGCGGGGAGACCCAGTACTTC.

The chain couples TRBV5-6 to TRBJ2-7, with 10 positions matching TRBD2. J lost 1 base, V lost 3 bases, and 7 bases had no gene match. The CDR3 has 16 residues. In germline, CDR1 is SGHDT, CDR2 YYEEEE. In DNA, the CDR3 is TGTGCCAGCAGCTGGCGACTAGCGGGTAATTCCTACGAGCAGTACTTC. Protein product: CASSWRLAGNSYEQYF.

The chain couples TRBV5-1 to TRBJ1-2; 8 bases line up with TRBD1. Germline-derived CDR1 and CDR2 are SGHRS and YFSETQ. V lost 4 bases, J lost 5 bases, and 4 bases stayed unmatched. CDR3 length: 13 amino acids. CDR3 protein: CASSGGQAYGYTF. The CDR3 DNA reads TGCGCCAGCAGCGGGGGACAGGCTTATGGCTACACCTTC.

The chain is built from TRBV6-1 and TRBJ1-2; TRBD1 matches at 7 bases. J was trimmed by 5 bases and V by 4 bases; bases with no gene match: 10. The CDR3 loop spans 15 amino acids. Germline values: CDR1 MNHNS, CDR2 SASEGT. The CDR3 spells CASSGLDRFLYGYTF. CDR3 coding DNA: TGTGCCAGCAGTGGTTTGGACAGGTTTTTGTATGGCTACACCTTC.

The chain couples TRBV7-6 to TRBJ2-1; the D is unclear. Trimming cost V 5 bases and J 9 bases, with 8 bases left between them. The V gene's germline CDR1 is SGHVS and CDR2 FNYEAQ. This CDR3 has 11 residues. CDR3 loop: CASSDPLEQFF. CDR3 DNA: TGTGCCAGCAGCGACCCACTTGAGCAGTTCTTC.

This chain links TRBV27 with TRBJ2-5; D uncertain. This CDR3 region has 14 residues. Germline values: CDR1 MNHEY, CDR2 SMNVEV (reference sequence). Trimming removed 5 bases at V and 1 base at J, with 11 bases between. CDR3 sequence (DNA): TGTGCCAGCAGTATCGACGGCCGCCAAGAGACCCAGTACTTC. It is translated as CASSIDGRQETQYF.

This chain uses TRBV7-9 with TRBJ2-1; TRBD1 matches at 7 bases. Losses at the gene ends were 1 base for V and 4 bases for J; bases not matched to a gene: 7. Germline V CDR1 and CDR2: SEHNR, FQNEAQ (reference sequence). CDR3 length: 16 residues. Here the CDR3 DNA reads TGTGCCAGCAGCTTAGAGGGGACAGAGATATACAATGAGCAGTTCTTC. It encodes CASSLEGTEIYNEQFF. Full variable domain (rest looked up from reference TRBV7-9 and TRBJ2-1): DTGVSQNPRHKITKRGQNVTFRCDPISEHNRLYWYRQTLGQGPEFLTYFQNEAQLEKSRLLSDRFSAERPKGSFSTLEIQRTEQGDSAMYLCASSLEGTEIYNEQFFGPGTRLTVL.

In this sample, this clone turned up once. The V gene is TRBV5-5, the J gene TRBJ1-4; 8 bases align to TRBD1. The ends lost 0 bases at V and 10 bases at J; junction bases unmatched: 8. Germline CDR1 and CDR2: SGHKS and YYEKEE (reference sequence). The CDR3 totals 15 residues. The CDR3 is CASSLAGGQARKLFF. The CDR3 bases are TGTGCCAGCAGCTTGGCCGGGGGACAGGCCAGAAAACTGTTTTTT.

This clone turned up a few times. V usage is TRBV6-6 and J usage is TRBJ1-2; TRBD1 aligns across 10 bases. V gave up 8 bases and J gave up 7 bases; unmatched junction bases: 7. The CDR3 has 13 amino acids. CDR1 and CDR2 (germline): MNHNY, SVGAGI (reference sequence). The chain's CDR3 is CASYQTGGSGYTF. The CDR3 coding sequence is TGTGCCAGCTATCAGACAGGGGGCTCTGGCTACACCTTC.

The chain joins TRBV27 to TRBJ2-2; D unclear. Looked up from germline, CDR1 is MNHEY and CDR2 is SMNVEV (reference sequence). Deletions cut 4 bases from V and 6 bases from J, with 12 bases between. The CDR3 runs 14 residues. CDR3 sequence (DNA): TGTGCCAGCAGTTACGAGAGTTTTCCCGGGGAGCTGTTTTTT. Translation gives CASSYESFPGELFF.

The J gene is TRBJ2-3, the V gene TRBV5-4, with D maybe TRBD1 (6 bases). The ends were cut back, 4 bases at V and 0 bases at J, with 12 bases in the middle. This CDR3 comprises 15 residues. Per germline, CDR1 SGHNT and CDR2 YYREEE (reference sequence). In nucleotides, the CDR3 is TGTGCCAGCAGCCAGGGACACCCAAGCACAGATACGCAGTATTTT. The encoded protein is CASSQGHPSTDTQYF. Supplemented by reference TRBV5-4 and TRBJ2-3, the full variable domain reads ETGVTQSPTHLIKTRGQQVTLRCSSQSGHNTVSWYQQALGQGPQFIFQYYREEENGRGNFPPRFSGLQFPNYSSELNVNALELDDSALYLCASSQGHPSTDTQYFGPGTRLTVL.